A single sample gave rise to the 30 T cell receptor beta chains below, sequenced in a study of control samples from healthy donors and cancer patients. Measured with immunoSEQ multiplex PCR; TCRdb has only the in-frame clones, and not every one. The table lists about 84,000 clones, around 84% of them singletons. The sequenced material came from PBMCs. These receptors all stem from a man aged 55 to 70 with head and neck cancer.

The J gene is TRBJ2-1, the V gene TRBV11-2; TRBD2 aligns across 15 bases. The ends lost 5 bases at V and 5 bases at J; junction bases unmatched: 10. Germline V gene data show CDR1 as SGHAT and CDR2 as FQNNGV. The CDR3 has 18 residues. This CDR3 reads CASSHMSGTSGRNNEQFF. CDR3 DNA sequence: TGTGCCAGCAGCCATATGTCGGGGACTAGCGGGAGGAACAATGAGCAGTTCTTC. The whole variable domain, filled in from reference TRBV11-2 and TRBJ2-1, reads EAGVAQSPRYKIIEKRQSVAFWCNPISGHATLYWYQQILGQGPKLLIQFQNNGVVDDSQLPKDRFSAERLKGVDSTLKIQPAKLEDSAVYLCASSHMSGTSGRNNEQFFGPGTRLTVL.

V gene TRBV27 combines with J gene TRBJ2-7, with 12 nucleotides matching TRBD1. With V trimmed by 8 bases and J by 4 bases, 18 bases remained unmatched. The CDR3 extends over 18 amino acids. Germline CDR1 reads MNHEY; CDR2 reads SMNVEV (reference sequence). The CDR3 DNA reads TGTGCCAGCCGACCCCGTCCCGGGACAGGGGGCGAAGCGTACGAGCAGTACTTC. As protein: CASRPRPGTGGEAYEQYF.

This clone was seen just once. The rearrangement joins TRBV24-1 to TRBJ1-2; no clear D gene. The V gene's germline CDR1 is KGHDR and CDR2 SFDVKD. V gave up 8 bases and J gave up 3 bases, with 9 bases separating them. The CDR3 extends over 12 amino acids. This CDR3 is CATKSIDYGYTF. The CDR3 DNA sequence: TGTGCCACCAAATCGATAGACTATGGCTACACCTTC.

This chain joins TRBV11-2 and TRBJ2-1; 7 nucleotides line up with TRBD2. In germline, CDR1 is SGHAT, CDR2 FQNNGV. The CDR3 loop spans 17 amino acids. Trimming at V came to 5 bases and at J to 10 bases, leaving 20 bases not matched to a gene. CDR3 sequence (DNA): TGTGCCAGCAGCCCCCCGGAAAGCGGGAAGTGGGACTGGGAGCAGTTCTTC. This translates into CASSPPESGKWDWEQFF.

As for this clone: The sample has other DNA sequences that encode this CDR3 too. This chain joins TRBV5-1 and TRBJ2-5; D remains unclear. Trimming removed 4 bases from V and 2 bases from J, with 3 bases in between. There are 11 residues in the CDR3. CDR1 is SGHRS, CDR2 YFSETQ, per germline. The CDR3 sequence is CASSLQETQYF. CDR3 bases: TGCGCCAGCAGCCTACAAGAGACCCAGTACTTC.

V and J are TRBV19 and TRBJ2-3; tentatively, D is TRBD1 or TRBD2 (6 bases each). Germline V CDR1 and CDR2: LNHDA, SQIVND (reference sequence). Trimming removed 5 bases at V and 6 bases at J, with 12 bases between. This CDR3 is built from 13 residues. The CDR3 protein is CASSAVGGDTQYF. CDR3 nucleotides: TGTGCCAGTAGTGCCGTAGGGGGGGATACGCAGTATTTT.

This rearrangement joins TRBV7-9 to TRBJ2-5; 9 bases fit TRBD2. There are 15 residues in the CDR3. Germline V gene sequence: CDR1 SEHNR, CDR2 FQNEAQ (reference sequence). The V and J ends lost 5 bases and 5 bases, in that order; junction bases with no gene match: 9. The chain's CDR3 is CASSPQAGGWETQYF. In DNA, the CDR3 is TGTGCCAGCAGCCCTCAAGCGGGAGGATGGGAGACCCAGTACTTC.

The V gene is TRBV2, the J gene TRBJ1-2, with D maybe TRBD1 (5 bases). The CDR3 contains 14 residues. Germline V CDR1 and CDR2: SNHLY, FYNNEI. V was pared by 7 bases and J by 3 bases, with 15 bases between. CDR3 amino acids: CASTGGGAYYGYTF. CDR3 DNA: TGTGCCAGCACCGGGGGAGGGGCCTACTATGGCTACACCTTC.

V and J are TRBV5-1 and TRBJ2-2, with 10 bases fitting TRBD2. The V gene end was trimmed by 0 bases and the J gene end by 7 bases; junction bases not matched to a gene: 3. This CDR3 is 15 amino acids long. CDR1 and CDR2 from the germline V gene are SGHRS and YFSETQ. The CDR3 region is CASSLASGSSGELFF. Here the CDR3 DNA reads TGCGCCAGCAGCTTGGCTAGCGGGAGTAGCGGGGAGCTGTTTTTT.

The rearrangement links TRBV2 to TRBJ1-1; TRBD1 agrees at 7 bases. CDR1 is SNHLY and CDR2 is FYNNEI in the germline V gene. V shed 5 bases, J shed 1 base, and the junction held 28 bases outside the gene matches. The CDR3 extends over 22 amino acids. The CDR3 DNA reads as TGTGCCAGCAGTCTGGCCGGGCGGACAATGGGACAGCCACAAGAGACGAACACTGAAGCTTTCTTT. Residues: CASSLAGRTMGQPQETNTEAFF.

The J gene is TRBJ1-6, the V gene TRBV30; the match to TRBD1 covers 7 bases. Germline trimming cut 5 bases from V and 0 bases from J; bases unmatched to any gene: 4. The germline gives CDR1 GTSNPN, CDR2 SVGIG (reference sequence). This CDR3 spans 15 amino acids. This chain's CDR3 is CAWAGGSSYNSPLHF. In DNA, the CDR3 is TGTGCCTGGGCAGGGGGGAGCTCCTATAATTCACCCCTCCACTTT.

This chain uses TRBV12-3 or TRBV12-4 with TRBJ1-5, with D maybe TRBD1 (5 bases). Trimming stripped 7 bases from V and 9 bases from J, with 16 bases between. The CDR3 spans 13 residues. The CDR3 protein is CASTWGGNRPQHF. The DNA for the CDR3 is TGTGCCAGCACCTGGGGGGGGAACAGGCCCCAGCATTTT.

V usage is TRBV6-5 and J usage is TRBJ2-3, with D hard to call. V lost 6 bases and J lost 10, with 17 bases in between. The CDR3 consists of 13 residues. Looked up from germline, CDR1 is MNHEY and CDR2 is SVGAGI. The CDR3 region has the DNA TGTGCCAGCAGCCCCGGAGAAGCTTGGGCGCAGTATTTT. It codes for CASSPGEAWAQYF.

The chain uses TRBV18 and TRBJ2-7; the match to TRBD2 covers 8 bases. The J segment lost 9 bases and the V segment lost 0 bases, leaving 25 bases of the junction unmatched. The germline V gene encodes CDR1 KGHSH and CDR2 LQKENI. This CDR3 is built from 20 residues. The CDR3 region is CASSPPGLGRWRDGYVGQYF. CDR3 DNA sequence: TGTGCCAGCTCACCACCGGGACTAGGGCGGTGGCGGGACGGTTACGTGGGGCAGTACTTC. Combining the CDR3 with reference TRBV18 and TRBJ2-7 gives the whole variable domain NAGVMQNPRHLVRRRGQEARLRCSPMKGHSHVYWYRQLPEEGLKFMVYLQKENIIDESGMPKERFSAEFPKEGPSILRIQQVVRGDSAAYFCASSPPGLGRWRDGYVGQYFGPGTRLTVT.

The rearrangement links TRBV7-8 to TRBJ1-2, with 9 positions matching TRBD1. The CDR3 contains 18 residues. V dropped 4 bases and J dropped 5; count of bases not matched to a gene: 17. Germline CDR1 reads SGHVS; CDR2 reads FQNEAQ. CDR3 sequence reads: CASSWANSPGQGYYGYTF. The CDR3 DNA is TGTGCCAGCAGCTGGGCTAACAGTCCGGGACAGGGATATTATGGCTACACCTTC. Variable domain in full (rest from reference TRBV7-8 and TRBJ1-2): GAGVSQSPRYKVAKRGQDVALRCDPISGHVSLFWYQQALGQGPEFLTYFQNEAQLDKSGLPSDRFFAERPEGSVSTLKIQRTQQEDSAVYLCASSWANSPGQGYYGYTFGSGTRLTVV.

The J gene is TRBJ2-1, the V gene TRBV7-9, with D perhaps TRBD1 (6 bases). This CDR3 is built from 16 residues. Germline CDR1 is SEHNR and CDR2 is FQNEAQ (reference sequence). Deletions cut 6 bases from V and 7 bases from J, with 22 bases between. The CDR3 DNA sequence: TGTGCCAGCAGTCCTTATACAGGGCGGGTTGGGAATGAGCAGTTCTTC. Encoded protein: CASSPYTGRVGNEQFF.

The V and J genes are TRBV11-2 and TRBJ2-7; D could derive from TRBD1 or TRBD2 (6 bases each). With 1 base removed from V and 1 base from J, the gap between germline ends came to 14 bases. Germline V gene data show CDR1 as SGHAT and CDR2 as FQNNGV. The CDR3 runs to 16 residues. CDR3 region: CASSLAGGSLSYEQYF. The CDR3 coding sequence is TGTGCCAGCAGCTTAGCCGGGGGCAGCCTTTCCTACGAGCAGTACTTC.

This rearrangement joins TRBV13 to TRBJ2-1; 12 bases agree with TRBD2. Unmatched junction bases numbered 11, after V lost 3 bases and J lost 8 bases. From germline, CDR1 is PRHDT and CDR2 FYEKMQ (reference sequence). The CDR3 is made up of 17 amino acids. This CDR3 is CASSFWGSTSGSDEQFF. DNA for the CDR3: TGTGCCAGCAGCTTTTGGGGATCGACTAGCGGGAGTGATGAGCAGTTCTTC.

The rearrangement uses TRBV10-3 and TRBJ2-7, with D unclear. The germline CDR1 and CDR2 sequences are ENHRY and SYGVKD. V lost 8 bases to trimming and J lost 1 base, with 15 bases between them. The CDR3 covers 14 residues. The CDR3 DNA is TGTGCCATCCGCCCCCGGTATTTTTCCTACGAGCAGTACTTC. Translated, it gives CAIRPRYFSYEQYF.

The V and J genes are TRBV4-1 and TRBJ2-4; no reliable D call. Per germline, CDR1 MGHRA and CDR2 YSYEKL. V lost 5 bases to trimming and J lost 0 bases, with 17 bases between them. The CDR3 covers 17 residues. CDR3: CASSSPTERLAKNIQYF. In nucleotides, the CDR3 is TGCGCCAGCAGCTCCCCCACGGAGCGTTTAGCCAAAAACATTCAGTACTTC.

The chain recombines TRBV6-5 with TRBJ1-1; D not certain. Germline V gene lookup returns CDR1 MNHEY and CDR2 SVGAGI. V was trimmed by 0 bases and J by 1 base, leaving 3 bases between them. The CDR3 is 13 residues long. CDR3 bases: TGTGCCAGCAGTTACTCGGCGAACACTGAAGCTTTCTTT. Protein: CASSYSANTEAFF.

CDR3 nucleotide sequence: TGTGCCAGCAGCCTCGGAGCGGGGGACAATGAGCAGTTCTTC. Translated, it gives CASSLGAGDNEQFF. The chain joins TRBV11-2 to TRBJ2-1, with 8 bases aligning to TRBD2. Germline CDR1 SGHAT, CDR2 FQNNGV. There are 14 residues in the CDR3. The V gene end was trimmed by 5 bases and the J gene end by 5 bases; junction bases not matched to a gene: 5.

The chain uses TRBV7-6 and TRBJ2-1; TRBD2 matches 7 bases. This CDR3 spans 16 amino acids. Germline V gene lookup returns CDR1 SGHVS and CDR2 FNYEAQ. After removal of 5 bases from V and 6 bases from J, the junction contained 13 bases not matched to a gene. The CDR3 DNA follows: TGTGCCAGCAGCCCCATGGGGGGGTGGACCTCCAATGAGCAGTTCTTC. It is translated as CASSPMGGWTSNEQFF.

The chain recombines TRBV27 with TRBJ2-6, with D hard to call. V shed 3 bases and J shed 0 bases, with 6 bases lying between them. The CDR3 runs to 15 residues. Germline values: CDR1 MNHEY, CDR2 SMNVEV (reference sequence). CDR3 sequence (DNA): TGTGCCAGCAGTTTGGGTCACTCTGGGGCCAACGTCCTGACTTTC. Protein sequence: CASSLGHSGANVLTF.

This sequence joins TRBV4-1 and TRBJ1-2, with D tentatively TRBD1 (6 bases). Trimming pared 3 bases from V and 4 bases from J, leaving 18 bases between. CDR3 length: 16 amino acids. Germline assignment: CDR1 MGHRA and CDR2 YSYEKL. The CDR3 protein is CASSQPITGRVYGYTF. The CDR3 region has the DNA TGCGCCAGCAGCCAGCCCATCACAGGGAGAGTCTATGGCTACACCTTC.

The chain joins TRBV7-8 to TRBJ2-5; 10 bases line up with TRBD2. Germline CDR1 and CDR2: SGHVS and FQNEAQ. CDR3 length: 16 amino acids. V lost 7 bases, J lost 5 bases, and 13 bases stayed unmatched. CDR3 in amino acids: CASNARPGTSVETQYF. CDR3 DNA: TGTGCCAGCAACGCTCGCCCCGGGACTAGCGTGGAGACCCAGTACTTC.

CDR3 DNA: TGTGCCAGCAGCTTGGGTCGGGGCGAGCAGTACTTC. It encodes CASSLGRGEQYF. The rearrangement uses TRBV11-2 and TRBJ2-7, with D tentatively TRBD2 (5 bases). The CDR3 consists of 12 residues. Deletions cut 3 bases from V and 6 bases from J, with 9 bases between. Germline V gene data show CDR1 as SGHAT and CDR2 as FQNNGV. The full variable domain, rest sourced from reference TRBV11-2 and TRBJ2-7, is EAGVAQSPRYKIIEKRQSVAFWCNPISGHATLYWYQQILGQGPKLLIQFQNNGVVDDSQLPKDRFSAERLKGVDSTLKIQPAKLEDSAVYLCASSLGRGEQYFGPGTRLTVT.

The V gene is TRBV6-1, the J gene TRBJ2-1; 11 bases line up with TRBD2. Germline trimming cut 0 bases from V and 15 bases from J; bases unmatched to any gene: 4. Germline CDR1 reads MNHNS; CDR2 reads SASEGT. This CDR3 has 13 amino acids. The CDR3 sequence is CASSEAGTSGWFF. CDR3 DNA: TGTGCCAGCAGTGAAGCTGGGACTAGCGGATGGTTCTTC.

The chain is built from TRBV29-1 and TRBJ2-1, with a weak D call TRBD2 (6 bases). The V gene lost 4 bases and the J gene lost 6 bases, with 19 bases spanning the gap. The CDR3 has 15 amino acids. Germline values: CDR1 SQVTM, CDR2 ANQGSEA. CDR3 nucleotide sequence: TGCAGCGTTGGGACTATCGGAGGTTTTTCCAATGAGCAGTTCTTC. Residues: CSVGTIGGFSNEQFF.

J is TRBJ2-2 and V is TRBV5-1, with 7 positions matching TRBD2. Germline-derived CDR1 and CDR2 are SGHRS and YFSETQ. The CDR3 spans 16 residues. V shed 1 base, J shed 5 bases, and the junction held 8 bases outside the gene matches. Here the CDR3 DNA reads TGCGCCAGCAGCTTGAACGTGGGAGGGTATACCGGGGAGCTGTTTTTT. The encoded protein is CASSLNVGGYTGELFF.